One sample yielded the 17 T cell receptor beta chains listed below, sequenced in a study of T cells after yellow fever vaccination (dated by TCRdb to between 2018 and 2021). The treatment or condition label, as the study defines it: live attenuated yellow fever vaccine strain. The protocol used for the library was 5' RACE. Instrument on record: Illumina HiSeq 2500. The public reads were reanalyzed by TCRdb: fastp trimming at Q25, MiXCR alignment, in-frame beta chains only. Rows with a matching CDR3 protein are joined into one entry that keeps the most common DNA and genes. For this sample the table gives approximately 580,000 distinct CDR3 sequences, of which 17% were detected only once. Around 16% of the sample goes to the ten largest clones. The sequencing here drew on PBMCs, taken less than 6 days after the first yellow fever vaccination. The receptors stem from a man younger than 30 who received the YFV17D yellow fever vaccine.

The gene calls are TRBV9 and TRBJ2-3; D is perhaps TRBD1 (5 bases). CDR1 and CDR2 from the germline V gene are SGDLS and YYNGEE. The CDR3 has 13 amino acids. V gave up 5 bases and J gave up 5 bases, with 12 bases separating them. The CDR3 spells CASSVDREDTQYF. The CDR3 region has the DNA TGTGCCAGCAGTGTTGACAGAGAAGATACGCAGTATTTT.

This sequence joins TRBV5-1 and TRBJ1-5, with 8 bases matching TRBD1. V trimming: 4 bases; J trimming: 4 bases; junction bases outside the gene matches: 7. The CDR3 sequence is 15 residues long. The germline gives CDR1 SGHRS, CDR2 YFSETQ. The CDR3 DNA sequence: TGCGCCAGCAGCATGGGACAGGCACCAAATCAGCCCCAGCATTTT. It is translated as CASSMGQAPNQPQHF.

This clonotype showed up many times. Relative to the germline gene, one junction end is altered; a read error may explain this. The chain is built from TRBV6-1 and TRBJ2-3; the match to TRBD1 covers 7 bases. Germline loops: CDR1 MNHNS, CDR2 SASEGT. The CDR3 totals 14 residues. The CDR3 sequence: CASRRQGGTDTQYF. CDR3 sequence (DNA): TGCGCCAGCAGGAGACAGGGAGGCACAGATACGCAGTATTTT.

V usage is TRBV9 and J usage is TRBJ2-1; D gene unclear. CDR3 size: 14 residues. Germline V gene lookup returns CDR1 SGDLS and CDR2 YYNGEE. Trimming pared 0 bases from V and 0 bases from J, leaving 4 bases between. The CDR3 here is CASSVENSYNEQFF. The CDR3 DNA is TGTGCCAGCAGCGTAGAAAACTCCTACAATGAGCAGTTCTTC.

This clonotype was detected once. The J gene is TRBJ1-1, the V gene TRBV29-1; 9 bases are shared with TRBD1. The CDR3 length is 14 residues. Germline CDR1 reads SQVTM; CDR2 reads ANQGSEA. The trim removed 3 bases at V and 1 base at J, leaving 3 bases unmatched. CDR3 sequence (DNA): TGCAGCGTTGAGGACAGGGGATCGAACACTGAAGCTTTCTTT. Its protein is CSVEDRGSNTEAFF. Looking up the rest from reference TRBV29-1 and TRBJ1-1 gives the full variable domain: SAVISQKPSRDICQRGTSLTIQCQVDSQVTMMFWYRQQPGQSLTLIATANQGSEATYESGFVIDKFPISRPNLTFSTLTVSNMSPEDSSIYLCSVEDRGSNTEAFFGQGTRLTVV.

This clonotype was observed a few times. The rearrangement joins TRBV11-2 to TRBJ2-7; D unclear. The CDR3 is made up of 14 amino acids. Germline CDR1 is SGHAT and CDR2 is FQNNGV. Trimming cost V 3 bases and J 5 bases, with 14 bases left between them. CDR3 amino acids: CASSLGIPRHEQYF. The CDR3 nucleotides are TGTGCCAGCAGCTTGGGGATACCGCGGCACGAGCAGTACTTC.

There are a few counts of this clonotype. The CDR3 is CASSPAQGNTGELFF. For the CDR3, the DNA is TGTGCCAGTAGTCCGGCACAGGGGAACACCGGGGAGCTGTTTTTT. The chain is built from TRBV19 and TRBJ2-2, with D tentatively TRBD1 (6 bases). V shed 5 bases and J shed 1 base, with 11 bases lying between them. There are 15 residues in the CDR3. Germline V gene sequence: CDR1 LNHDA, CDR2 SQIVND (reference sequence).

The table lists this clonotype with many counts. This chain uses TRBV5-6 with TRBJ2-3; 13 nucleotides agree with TRBD2. Losses at the gene ends were 4 bases for V and 5 bases for J; bases not matched to a gene: 7. The CDR3 spans 16 residues. CDR1 SGHDT and CDR2 YYEEEE come from the germline V gene. In DNA, the CDR3 is TGTGCCAGCAGCCGCCGACTAGCGGGGGGCTTAGATACGCAGTATTTT. Protein: CASSRRLAGGLDTQYF.

This chain joins TRBV20-1 and TRBJ2-2; unclear D gene. CDR1 is DFQATT, CDR2 SNEGSKA, per germline (reference sequence). V was pared by 3 bases and J by 8 bases, with 13 bases between. The CDR3 runs 13 residues. DNA for the CDR3: TGCAGTGCTAGTTCCCCTTCCAGGGGGGAGCTGTTTTTT. It codes for CSASSPSRGELFF.

This clonotype was recorded a few times. The chain combines TRBV7-2 with TRBJ1-1, with TRBD1 as a possible D gene (6 bases). Trimming stripped 3 bases from V and 4 bases from J, with 15 bases between. Germline V gene data show CDR1 as SGHTA and CDR2 as FQGNSA. This CDR3 has 15 residues. CDR3 nucleotides: TGTGCCAGCAGCTTGCACGGGGGCCTTGGCACTGAAGCTTTCTTT. This gives the protein CASSLHGGLGTEAFF.

The chain has TRBV10-3 and TRBJ1-2; D not resolved. Germline V gene lookup returns CDR1 ENHRY and CDR2 SYGVKD. Trimming left V 6 bases short and J 5 bases short, with 16 bases between. The CDR3 spans 14 residues. The chain's CDR3 is CAIRAWGYEYGYTF. The CDR3 DNA is TGTGCCATCAGAGCGTGGGGTTATGAGTATGGCTACACCTTC.

The chain links TRBV7-8 to TRBJ2-3; TRBD1 or TRBD2 may be the D gene (6 bases each). The germline V and J ends were trimmed by 5 bases and 0 bases, with 15 bases remaining between them. CDR1 is SGHVS and CDR2 is FQNEAQ in the germline V gene. The CDR3 runs 16 residues. The CDR3 here is CASSQRGGTSTDTQYF. CDR3 nucleotides: TGTGCCAGCAGCCAGAGAGGGGGGACTAGCACAGATACGCAGTATTTT. The variable domain in full, with the rest retrieved from reference TRBV7-8 and TRBJ2-3, is GAGVSQSPRYKVAKRGQDVALRCDPISGHVSLFWYQQALGQGPEFLTYFQNEAQLDKSGLPSDRFFAERPEGSVSTLKIQRTQQEDSAVYLCASSQRGGTSTDTQYFGPGTRLTVL.

This clonotype was found a few times. The genes are TRBV7-2 and TRBJ1-2, with D uncertain. Germline CDR1 SGHTA, CDR2 FQGNSA. The CDR3 totals 15 residues. The V end lost 5 bases, the J end lost 0 bases, and 13 bases lay between the germline ends. CDR3 bases: TGTGCCAGCAGCATGACTTTTTTAGCTAACTATGGCTACACCTTC. It encodes CASSMTFLANYGYTF. Drawing the rest from reference TRBV7-2 and TRBJ1-2, the complete variable domain is GAGVSQSPSNKVTEKGKDVELRCDPISGHTALYWYRQSLGQGLEFLIYFQGNSAPDKSGLPSDRFSAERTGGSVSTLTIQRTQQEDSAVYLCASSMTFLANYGYTFGSGTRLTVV.

The V call is TRBV20-1, the J call TRBJ2-5, with D perhaps matching TRBD2 (6 bases). Germline V CDR1 and CDR2: DFQATT, SNEGSKA (reference sequence). The V end was cut by 3 bases, the J end by 2 bases, with 13 bases between. The CDR3 sequence is 14 residues long. CDR3 coding DNA: TGCAGTGCTAGTGCGGGAAACTATCAAGAGACCCAGTACTTC. Translating it yields CSASAGNYQETQYF.

This clonotype was seen many times. The chain uses TRBV5-5 and TRBJ2-5; D perhaps matches TRBD2 (6 bases). This CDR3 is built from 14 residues. The germline V gene encodes CDR1 SGHKS and CDR2 YYEKEE (reference sequence). V lost 2 bases, J lost 5 bases, and 13 bases lay in between. The CDR3, as DNA: TGTGCCAGCAGCTTTTGGGGGGAGAGGGAGACCCAGTACTTC. Translating gives CASSFWGERETQYF. Using reference TRBV5-5 and TRBJ2-5 for the parts outside the CDR3, the full variable domain is DAGVTQSPTHLIKTRGQQVTLRCSPISGHKSVSWYQQVLGQGPQFIFQYYEKEERGRGNFPDRFSARQFPNYSSELNVNALLLGDSALYLCASSFWGERETQYFGPGTRLLVL.

This clonotype came up a few times. This chain joins TRBV12-3 or TRBV12-4 and TRBJ2-1, with TRBD1 matching 8 bases. The CDR3 consists of 12 residues. Losses at the gene ends were 4 bases for V and 12 bases for J; bases not matched to a gene: 5. The DNA of the CDR3 is TGTGCCAGCAGTTCAATCGGGACAGGGCAGTTCTTC. It specifies CASSSIGTGQFF.

The chain couples TRBV19 to TRBJ1-6; D is ambiguous. V dropped 0 bases and J dropped 10 bases, with 7 bases sitting between them. Germline V gene data show CDR1 as LNHDA and CDR2 as SQIVND (reference sequence). This CDR3 spans 13 amino acids. This chain's CDR3 is CASSIDRNSPLHF. CDR3 bases: TGTGCCAGTAGTATAGACAGAAACTCACCCCTCCACTTT.